This is a list of T cell receptor beta chains from one sample in a study of T cells in localized non-small cell lung cancer. Some clones are missing from TCRdb's copy, which holds only in-frame ones; the method was immunoSEQ multiplex PCR. The sample carries some 3,500 clones, roughly 29% recorded once. Source: lung tumor tissue, taken before any cancer treatment. Receptors originate from a man aged 40-75 years with stage I lung adenocarcinoma. Both conserved end residues are part of each CDR3. D genes are given only for firm matches. Clone size appears in some rows only: once, few, many, or a class for an expanded clone.

TRBD2,TRBV11-3,medium-sized,TRBJ2-3,CASSPLPGRAGDTQYF,TGTGCCAGCAGCCCACTCCCCGGGAGGGCAGGAGATACGCAGTATTTT
-,TRBV9,-,TRBJ2-3,CASTVAGTDTQYF,TGTGCCAGCACGGTAGCGGGCACAGATACGCAGTATTTT
TRBD1,TRBV28,few,TRBJ2-7,CASRTGSYEQYF,TGTGCCAGCAGGACAGGGTCCTACGAGCAGTACTTC
-,TRBV6-8,few,TRBJ1-2,CASSPNLISLYPANYGYTF,TGTGCCAGCAGTCCAAACCTTATATCCCTTTACCCGGCTAACTATGGCTACACCTTC
-,TRBV18,few,TRBJ1-3,CASSPGRSGNTIYF,TGTGCCAGCTCACCCGGCCGGTCTGGAAACACCATATATTTT
TRBD2,TRBV30,-,TRBJ2-7,CAWTLAGLSYEQYF,TGTGCCTGGACCCTAGCGGGACTCTCCTACGAGCAGTACTTC
-,TRBV30,large,TRBJ1-2,CAWSYSGAHGYTF,TGTGCCTGGAGTTACTCAGGGGCCCATGGCTACACCTTC
-,TRBV11-3,-,TRBJ2-7,CASSPARGPHEQYF,TGTGCCAGCAGCCCTGCCCGGGGGCCCCACGAGCAGTACTTC
TRBD1,TRBV11-3,few,TRBJ2-5,CASAKTGGKKETQYF,TGTGCCAGCGCTAAGACAGGGGGAAAGAAAGAGACCCAGTACTTC
-,TRBV28,-,TRBJ1-5,CATARGSNQPQHF,TGTGCCACCGCCCGGGGTAGCAATCAGCCCCAGCATTTT
TRBD1,TRBV5-1,-,TRBJ2-5,CASSWDREGETQYF,TGCGCCAGCAGCTGGGACAGGGAAGGGGAGACCCAGTACTTC
-,TRBV11-3,-,TRBJ2-1,CASSQRFVPGTYRFF,TGTGCCAGCAGCCAGAGGTTCGTTCCGGGGACCTACCGGTTCTTC
TRBD2,TRBV28,-,TRBJ2-4,CASRSGLAGGLAKNIQYF,TGTGCCAGCCGATCGGGACTAGCGGGAGGTCTAGCCAAAAACATTCAGTACTTC
-,TRBV10-1,-,TRBJ2-2,CASTPGHLDGELFF,TGCGCCAGCACTCCGGGACACTTGGACGGGGAGCTGTTTTTT
-,TRBV12-1,once,TRBJ2-5,CASSFWVGGTSDQETQYF,TGTGCCAGCAGCTTTTGGGTAGGTGGGACTAGCGACCAAGAGACCCAGTACTTC
TRBD1,TRBV29-1,-,TRBJ1-1,CSVEDRVNTEAFF,TGCAGCGTTGAGGACAGGGTGAACACTGAAGCTTTCTTT
-,TRBV11-3,few,TRBJ1-1,CASTLEGPVNTEAFF,TGTGCCAGCACCCTGGAGGGACCGGTTAACACTGAAGCTTTCTTT
-,TRBV28,-,TRBJ2-7,CASSAWPYEQYF,TGTGCCAGCTCCGCGTGGCCTTACGAGCAGTACTTC
TRBD1,TRBV11-3,few,TRBJ1-1,CASTGQGIMNTEAFF,TGTGCCAGCACCGGACAGGGAATCATGAACACTGAAGCTTTCTTT
TRBD1,TRBV7-4,-,TRBJ2-7,CASSSSRGYEQYF,TGTGCCAGCAGCTCGTCCAGGGGGTACGAGCAGTACTTC
-,TRBV6-8,few,TRBJ1-2,CASSDTQVGYTF,TGTGCCAGCAGTGACACACAGGTTGGCTACACCTTC
-,TRBV7-5,few,TRBJ2-1,CASSKTSGGFEQFF,TGTGCCAGCAGCAAGACTAGCGGGGGGTTTGAGCAGTTCTTC